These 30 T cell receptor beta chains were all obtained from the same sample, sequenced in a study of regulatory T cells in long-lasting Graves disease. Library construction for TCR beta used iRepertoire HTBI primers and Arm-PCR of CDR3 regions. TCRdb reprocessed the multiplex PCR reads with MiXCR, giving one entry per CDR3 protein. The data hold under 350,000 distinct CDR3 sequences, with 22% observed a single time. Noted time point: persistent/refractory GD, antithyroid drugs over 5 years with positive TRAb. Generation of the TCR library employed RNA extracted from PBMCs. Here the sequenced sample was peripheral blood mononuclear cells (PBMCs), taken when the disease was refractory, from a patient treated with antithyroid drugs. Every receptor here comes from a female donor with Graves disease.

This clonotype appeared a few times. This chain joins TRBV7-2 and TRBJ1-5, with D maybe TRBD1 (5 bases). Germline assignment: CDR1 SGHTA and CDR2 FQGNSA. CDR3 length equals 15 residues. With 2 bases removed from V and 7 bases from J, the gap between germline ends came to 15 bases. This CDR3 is CASSLRGMKVQPQHF. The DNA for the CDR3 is TGTGCCAGCAGCTTAAGGGGCATGAAGGTGCAGCCCCAGCATTTT.

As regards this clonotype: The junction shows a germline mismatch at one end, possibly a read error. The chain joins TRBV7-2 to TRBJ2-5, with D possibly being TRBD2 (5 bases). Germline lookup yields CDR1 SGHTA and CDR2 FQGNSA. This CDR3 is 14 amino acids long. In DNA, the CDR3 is TGTGCCAGCAGCTTAGGTGGAGGCCAAGAGACCCAGCACTTC. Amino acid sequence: CASSLGGGQETQHF. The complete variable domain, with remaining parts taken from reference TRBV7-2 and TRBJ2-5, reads GAGVSQSPSNKVTEKGKDVELRCDPISGHTALYWYRQSLGQGLEFLIYFQGNSAPDKSGLPSDRFSAERTGGSVSTLTIQRTQQEDSAVYLCASSLGGGQETQHFGPGTRLLVL.

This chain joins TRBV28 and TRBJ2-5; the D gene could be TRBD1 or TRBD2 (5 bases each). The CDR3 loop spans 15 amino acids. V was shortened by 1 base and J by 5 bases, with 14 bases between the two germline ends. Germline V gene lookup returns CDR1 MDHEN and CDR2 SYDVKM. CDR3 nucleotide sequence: TGTGCCAGCAGTTTATCCCCGGGACGAATGGAGACCCAGTACTTC. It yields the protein CASSLSPGRMETQYF.

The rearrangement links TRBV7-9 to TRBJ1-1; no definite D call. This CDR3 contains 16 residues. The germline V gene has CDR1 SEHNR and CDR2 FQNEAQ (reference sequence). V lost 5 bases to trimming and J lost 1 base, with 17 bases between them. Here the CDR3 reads CASSPPGLGRNTEAFF. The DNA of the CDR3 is TGTGCCAGCAGCCCCCCGGGCTTGGGGAGGAACACTGAAGCTTTCTTT.

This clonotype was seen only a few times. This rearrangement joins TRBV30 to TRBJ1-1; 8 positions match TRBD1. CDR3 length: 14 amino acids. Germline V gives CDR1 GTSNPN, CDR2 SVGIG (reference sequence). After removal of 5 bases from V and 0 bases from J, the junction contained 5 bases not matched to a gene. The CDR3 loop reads CAWGPGQVNTEAFF. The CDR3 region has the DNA TGTGCCTGGGGACCGGGACAGGTGAACACTGAAGCTTTCTTT.

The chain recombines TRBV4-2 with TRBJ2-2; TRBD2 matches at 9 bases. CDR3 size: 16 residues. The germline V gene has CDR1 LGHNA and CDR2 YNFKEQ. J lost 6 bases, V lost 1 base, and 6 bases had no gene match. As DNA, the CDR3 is TGTGCCAGCAGCCAAGCGGCGGGAGGGCCGTCCGGGGAGCTGTTTTTT. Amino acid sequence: CASSQAAGGPSGELFF.

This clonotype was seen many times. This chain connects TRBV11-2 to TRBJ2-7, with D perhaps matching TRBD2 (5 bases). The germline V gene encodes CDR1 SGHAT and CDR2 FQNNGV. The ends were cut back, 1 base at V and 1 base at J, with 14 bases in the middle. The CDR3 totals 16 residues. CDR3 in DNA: TGTGCCAGCAGCTTAGTAAATGCGGGCCCTTCCTACGAGCAGTACTTC. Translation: CASSLVNAGPSYEQYF.

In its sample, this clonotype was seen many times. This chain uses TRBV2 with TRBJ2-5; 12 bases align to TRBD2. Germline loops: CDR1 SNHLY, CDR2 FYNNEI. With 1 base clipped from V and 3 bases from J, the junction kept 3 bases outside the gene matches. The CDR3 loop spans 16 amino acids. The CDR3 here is CASSEGPSGREETQYF. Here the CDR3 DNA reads TGTGCCAGCAGTGAAGGTCCTAGCGGGAGGGAAGAGACCCAGTACTTC.

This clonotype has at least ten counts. CDR3 in amino acids: CATFPRDTFYSPLHF. The CDR3 nucleotides read TGTGCCACTTTCCCCCGGGACACCTTCTATTCACCCCTCCACTTT. The rearrangement joins TRBV30 to TRBJ1-6, with D perhaps TRBD1 (6 bases). The CDR3 has 15 residues. Trimming pared 8 bases from V and 8 bases from J, leaving 22 bases between. CDR1 is GTSNPN and CDR2 is SVGIG in the germline V gene (reference sequence).

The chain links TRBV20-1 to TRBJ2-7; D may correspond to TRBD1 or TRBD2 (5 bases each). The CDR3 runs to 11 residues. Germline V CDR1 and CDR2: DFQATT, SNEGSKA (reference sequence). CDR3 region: CSGTRGVEQYF. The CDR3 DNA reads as TGCAGCGGGACCCGAGGGGTCGAGCAGTACTTC.

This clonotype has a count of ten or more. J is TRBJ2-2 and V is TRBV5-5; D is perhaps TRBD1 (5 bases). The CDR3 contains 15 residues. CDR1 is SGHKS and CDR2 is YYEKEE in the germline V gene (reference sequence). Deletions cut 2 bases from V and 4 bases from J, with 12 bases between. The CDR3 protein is CASSLSGPGTGELFF. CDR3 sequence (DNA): TGTGCCAGCAGCTTATCAGGGCCGGGCACCGGGGAGCTGTTTTTT.

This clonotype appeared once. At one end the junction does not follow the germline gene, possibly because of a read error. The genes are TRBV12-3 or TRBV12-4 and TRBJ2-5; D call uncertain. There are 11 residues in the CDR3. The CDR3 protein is CASSSGEIQYF. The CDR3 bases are TGTGCCAGCAGTTCAGGAGAGATCCAGTACTTC.

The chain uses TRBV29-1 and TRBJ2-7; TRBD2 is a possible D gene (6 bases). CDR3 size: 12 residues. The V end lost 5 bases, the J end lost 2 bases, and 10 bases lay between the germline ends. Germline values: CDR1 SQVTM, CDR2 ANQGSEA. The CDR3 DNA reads TGCAGCGTTCGCGGGGTAGCCTACGAGCAGTACTTC. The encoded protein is CSVRGVAYEQYF.

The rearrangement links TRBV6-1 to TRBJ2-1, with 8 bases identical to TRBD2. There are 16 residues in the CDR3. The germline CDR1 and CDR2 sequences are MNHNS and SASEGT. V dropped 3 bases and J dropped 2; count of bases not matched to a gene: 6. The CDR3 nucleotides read TGTGCCAGCAGTGACGCAACCGGGAGGGCCTACAATGAGCAGTTCTTC. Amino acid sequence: CASSDATGRAYNEQFF.

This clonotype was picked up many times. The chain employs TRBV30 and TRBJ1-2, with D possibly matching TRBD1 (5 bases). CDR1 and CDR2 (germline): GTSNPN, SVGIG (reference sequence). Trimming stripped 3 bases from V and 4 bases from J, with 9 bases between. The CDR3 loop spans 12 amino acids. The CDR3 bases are TGTGCCTGGAGCGGACACAGCTATGGCTACACCTTC. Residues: CAWSGHSYGYTF.

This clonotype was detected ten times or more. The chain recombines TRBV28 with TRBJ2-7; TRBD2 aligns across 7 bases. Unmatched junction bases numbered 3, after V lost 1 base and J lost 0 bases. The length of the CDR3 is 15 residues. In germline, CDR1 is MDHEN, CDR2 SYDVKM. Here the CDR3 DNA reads TGTGCCAGCAGTTTATCTAGCGGACCCTCCTACGAGCAGTACTTC. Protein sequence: CASSLSSGPSYEQYF.

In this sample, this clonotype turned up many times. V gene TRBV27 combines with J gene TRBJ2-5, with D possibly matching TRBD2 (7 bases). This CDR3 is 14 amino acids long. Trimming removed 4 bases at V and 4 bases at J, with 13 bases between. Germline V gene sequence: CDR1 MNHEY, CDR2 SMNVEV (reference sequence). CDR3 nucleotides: TGTGCCAGCAGTTGGAGGGGGGGCACAGAGACCCAGTACTTC. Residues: CASSWRGGTETQYF.

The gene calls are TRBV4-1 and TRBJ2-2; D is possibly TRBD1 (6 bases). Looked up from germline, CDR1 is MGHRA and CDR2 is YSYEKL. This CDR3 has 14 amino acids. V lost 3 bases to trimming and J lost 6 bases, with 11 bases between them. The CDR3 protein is CASSQDSRPGELFF. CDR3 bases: TGCGCCAGCAGCCAGGACAGTAGACCCGGGGAGCTGTTTTTT.

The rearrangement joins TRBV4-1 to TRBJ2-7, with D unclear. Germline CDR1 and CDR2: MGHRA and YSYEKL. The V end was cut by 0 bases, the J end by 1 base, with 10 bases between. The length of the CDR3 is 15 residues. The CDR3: CASSQDRSASYEQYF. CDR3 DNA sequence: TGCGCCAGCAGCCAAGATCGATCGGCGTCCTACGAGCAGTACTTC.

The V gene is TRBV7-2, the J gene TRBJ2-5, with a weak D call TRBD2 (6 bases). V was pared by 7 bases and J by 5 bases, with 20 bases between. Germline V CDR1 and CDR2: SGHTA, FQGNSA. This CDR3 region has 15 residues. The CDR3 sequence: CASTHPGPGGETQYF. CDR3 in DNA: TGTGCCAGCACACATCCGGGGCCTGGGGGGGAGACCCAGTACTTC. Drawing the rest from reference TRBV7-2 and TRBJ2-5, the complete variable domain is GAGVSQSPSNKVTEKGKDVELRCDPISGHTALYWYRQSLGQGLEFLIYFQGNSAPDKSGLPSDRFSAERTGGSVSTLTIQRTQQEDSAVYLCASTHPGPGGETQYFGPGTRLLVL.

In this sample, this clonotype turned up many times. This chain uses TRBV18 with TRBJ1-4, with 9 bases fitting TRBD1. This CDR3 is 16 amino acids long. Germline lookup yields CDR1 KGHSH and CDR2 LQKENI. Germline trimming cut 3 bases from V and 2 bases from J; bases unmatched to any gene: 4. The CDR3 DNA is TGTGCCAGCTCACCGGGGACAGGGTGGACTAATGAAAAACTGTTTTTT. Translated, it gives CASSPGTGWTNEKLFF. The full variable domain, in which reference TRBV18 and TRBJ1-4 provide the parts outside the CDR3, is NAGVMQNPRHLVRRRGQEARLRCSPMKGHSHVYWYRQLPEEGLKFMVYLQKENIIDESGMPKERFSAEFPKEGPSILRIQQVVRGDSAAYFCASSPGTGWTNEKLFFGSGTQLSVL.

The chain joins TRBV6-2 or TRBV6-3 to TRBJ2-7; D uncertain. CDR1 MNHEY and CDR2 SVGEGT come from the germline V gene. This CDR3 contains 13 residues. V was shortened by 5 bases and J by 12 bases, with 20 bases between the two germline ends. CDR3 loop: CASSEKGRLGAYF. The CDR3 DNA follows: TGTGCCAGCAGTGAAAAGGGAAGATTGGGTGCGTACTTC.

The CDR3 region is CASSLSTSGSRGQETQYF. In DNA, the CDR3 is TGCGCCAGCAGCTTGTCAACTAGCGGGAGCCGGGGCCAAGAGACCCAGTACTTC. V is TRBV5-1 and J is TRBJ2-5; the match to TRBD2 covers 11 bases. The ends lost 1 base at V and 1 base at J; junction bases unmatched: 9. Germline V gene data show CDR1 as SGHRS and CDR2 as YFSETQ. The CDR3 has 18 residues.

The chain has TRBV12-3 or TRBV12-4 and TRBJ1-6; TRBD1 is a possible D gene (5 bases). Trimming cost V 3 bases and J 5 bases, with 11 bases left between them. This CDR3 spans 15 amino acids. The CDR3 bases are TGTGCCAGCAGTTTTGGGGCCCCCGATAATTCACCCCTCCACTTT. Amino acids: CASSFGAPDNSPLHF.

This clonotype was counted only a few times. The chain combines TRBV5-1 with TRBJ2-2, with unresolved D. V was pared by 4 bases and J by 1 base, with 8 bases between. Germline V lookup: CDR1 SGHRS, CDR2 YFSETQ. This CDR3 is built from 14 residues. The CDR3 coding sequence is TGCGCCAGCAGCCCCCTTATGAACACCGGGGAGCTGTTTTTT. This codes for CASSPLMNTGELFF.

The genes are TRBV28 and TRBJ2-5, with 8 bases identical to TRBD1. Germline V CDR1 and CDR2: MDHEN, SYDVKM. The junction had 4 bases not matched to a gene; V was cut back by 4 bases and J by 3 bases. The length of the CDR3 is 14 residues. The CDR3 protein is CASSSPDREETQYF. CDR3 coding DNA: TGTGCCAGCAGTTCTCCGGACAGGGAAGAGACCCAGTACTTC.

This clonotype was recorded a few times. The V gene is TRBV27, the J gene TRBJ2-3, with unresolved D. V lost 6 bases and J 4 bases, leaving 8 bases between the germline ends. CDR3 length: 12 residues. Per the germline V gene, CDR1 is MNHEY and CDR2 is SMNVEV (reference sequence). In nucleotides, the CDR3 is TGTGCCAGCAGCTCGGCCGCAGATACGCAGTATTTT. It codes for CASSSAADTQYF.

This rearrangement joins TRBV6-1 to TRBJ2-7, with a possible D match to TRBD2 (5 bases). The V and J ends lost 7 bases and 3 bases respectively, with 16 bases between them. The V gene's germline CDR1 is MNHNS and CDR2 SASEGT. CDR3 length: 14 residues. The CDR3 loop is CASTQGGLFYEQYF. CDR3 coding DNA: TGTGCCAGCACGCAAGGAGGCCTCTTCTACGAGCAGTACTTC.

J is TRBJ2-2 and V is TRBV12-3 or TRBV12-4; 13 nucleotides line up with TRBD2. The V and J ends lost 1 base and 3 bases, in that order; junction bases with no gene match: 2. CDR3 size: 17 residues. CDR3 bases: TGTGCCAGCAGTTTAGAACTAGCGGGAGGGGACACCGGGGAGCTGTTTTTT. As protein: CASSLELAGGDTGELFF.

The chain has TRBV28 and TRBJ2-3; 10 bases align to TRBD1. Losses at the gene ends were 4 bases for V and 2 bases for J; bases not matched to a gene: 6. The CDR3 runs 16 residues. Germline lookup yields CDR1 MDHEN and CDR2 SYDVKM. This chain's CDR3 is CASSSPGQGYTDTQYF. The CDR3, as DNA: TGTGCCAGCAGTTCCCCGGGACAGGGGTACACAGATACGCAGTATTTT.